The clone carrying this TCR beta chain appeared many times. V lost 1 base, J lost 6 bases, and 14 bases lay in between. CDR3 size: 14 residues. CDR1 and CDR2 (germline): DFQATT, SNEGSKA (reference sequence). Sample-barcoded 5' priming and a J-beta primer mix drove a second PCR of about 6 to 12 cycles. The template-switch adaptor was a 5' adaptor with 12 random nucleotides. It tagged each cDNA molecule. TCRdb recomputed calls from the 5' RACE reads with MiXCR, one row per CDR3 protein. The data show 500,000 to 700,000 distinct CDR3 sequences, with roughly 31% seen just once and 15% to 19% held by the top ten. This specimen comes from a study of blood T cells in healthy people across ages. Each sample yielded at least 6 million isolated PBMCs.

This TCR was recovered from a woman of 80 years or more in good health. This sequence joins TRBV20-1 and TRBJ2-3; D possibly corresponds to TRBD2 (6 bases). The specimen was blood. The CDR3 protein is CSARGVGDSDTQYF. For the CDR3, the DNA is TGCAGTGCTAGAGGGGTGGGGGACTCGGATACGCAGTATTTT.